The present T cell receptor beta chain was sequenced within a study of blood T cell repertoires in COVID-19. Study context: The samples span acute and convalescent COVID-19 from the United States, Italy and Spain. T cells, B-cell-depleted T cells, or PBMCs supplied cDNA or gDNA.

This CDR3 comprises 14 residues. Trimming stripped 4 bases from V and 5 bases from J, with 15 bases between. The germline gives CDR1 SNHLY, CDR2 FYNNEI. Study processing details: For nucleated cells, counts were estimated from reference gene primer amplification. Assay used: immunoSEQ multiplex PCR; TCRdb lists only in-frame clones, some missing. The V and J calls and clone size are taken from that table; D and trimming were inferred from the DNA. The table includes roughly 330,000 clones, more than 70% detected once. This sequence joins TRBV2 and TRBJ2-7, with D possibly being TRBD1 (6 bases). This clonotype was obtained from a woman aged 45 to 65 with acute or convalescent COVID-19. The specimen was peripheral blood. The CDR3 sequence: CASSARDRWDEQYV. CDR3 sequence (DNA): TGTGCCAGCAGTGCCCGAGACAGGTGGGACGAGCAGTACGTC.